Below, one T cell receptor beta chain is given with its context. Study processing details: How many nucleated cells were present was estimated from reference gene primer amplification. Some clones are missing from TCRdb's copy, which holds only in-frame ones; the method was immunoSEQ multiplex PCR. The DNA gave D and trimming, while V, J and clone size come from that table. The sample includes about 16,000 clones, roughly 86% of them seen just once. This record belongs to a study of blood T cell repertoires in COVID-19. The overall study: Samples came from the United States, Italy and Spain, spanning acute and convalescent COVID-19. T cells, B-cell-depleted T cells, or PBMCs supplied cDNA or gDNA.

The origin of this receptor is a human donor in a cohort sampled during active COVID-19. Sequenced: peripheral blood.

The DNA of the CDR3 is TGTGCCAGTAGTATAAATCCGGGGGTCGGCAATCAGCCCCAGCATTTT. It is translated as CASSINPGVGNQPQHF. The J gene is TRBJ1-5, the V gene TRBV19, with a tentative D call TRBD1 (5 bases). In germline, CDR1 is LNHDA, CDR2 SQIVND (reference sequence). The CDR3 sequence is 16 residues long. V shed 2 bases and J shed 2 bases, with 13 bases lying between them.